This TCR beta chain was captured by sequencing in a study of cytomegalovirus exposure and HLA in healthy donors. Study-level findings and limits: Associated with cytomegalovirus, according to the listing, were around 160 TCR beta chains.

To note about this clone: Its antigen is unknown.

Clones were read by immunoSEQ multiplex PCR, and TCRdb kept only the in-frame ones, dropping some. Altogether about 280,000 clones are present, roughly 88% being singletons, with the ten largest covering roughly 1%. CDR3 size: 14 residues. J gave up 13 bases and V 4 bases, and 7 bases lay outside the gene matches. Germline CDR1 reads MGHRA; CDR2 reads YSYEKL. This sequence joins TRBV4-1 and TRBJ2-1; 13 bases fit TRBD2. The sequenced sample was PBMCs. The sequence was collected from a woman younger than 30 in good health and CMV-seronegative. The DNA for the CDR3 is TGCGCCAGCAGCCCTGGACTAGCGGGAGCCCTCCAGTTCTTC. Translation: CASSPGLAGALQFF.